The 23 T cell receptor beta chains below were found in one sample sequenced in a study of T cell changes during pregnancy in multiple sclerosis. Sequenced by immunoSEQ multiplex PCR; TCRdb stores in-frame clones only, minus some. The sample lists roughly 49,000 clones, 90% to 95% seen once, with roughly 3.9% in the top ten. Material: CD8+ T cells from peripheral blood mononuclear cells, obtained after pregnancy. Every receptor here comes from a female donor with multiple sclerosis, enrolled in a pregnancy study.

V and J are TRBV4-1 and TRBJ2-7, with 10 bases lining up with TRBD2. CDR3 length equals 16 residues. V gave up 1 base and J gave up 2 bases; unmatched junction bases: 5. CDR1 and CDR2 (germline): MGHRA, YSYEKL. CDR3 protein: CASSQAPSGSPYEQYF. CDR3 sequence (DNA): TGCGCCAGCAGCCAAGCCCCTAGCGGGAGCCCCTACGAGCAGTACTTC.

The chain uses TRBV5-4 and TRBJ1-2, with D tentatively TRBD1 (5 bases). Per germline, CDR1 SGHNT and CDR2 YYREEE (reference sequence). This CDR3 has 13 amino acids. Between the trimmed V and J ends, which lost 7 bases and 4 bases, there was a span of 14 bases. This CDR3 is CASSPGDSYGYTF. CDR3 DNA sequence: TGTGCCAGCTCCCCGGGGGACTCCTATGGCTACACCTTC.

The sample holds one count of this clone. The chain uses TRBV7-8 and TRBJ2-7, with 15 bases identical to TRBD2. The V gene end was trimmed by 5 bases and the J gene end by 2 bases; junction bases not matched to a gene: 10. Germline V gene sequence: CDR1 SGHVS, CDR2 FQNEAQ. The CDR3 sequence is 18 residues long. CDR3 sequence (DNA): TGTGCCAGCAGCCCGGGACTAGCGGGAGGTTGGGGGGCCTACGAGCAGTACTTC. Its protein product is CASSPGLAGGWGAYEQYF.

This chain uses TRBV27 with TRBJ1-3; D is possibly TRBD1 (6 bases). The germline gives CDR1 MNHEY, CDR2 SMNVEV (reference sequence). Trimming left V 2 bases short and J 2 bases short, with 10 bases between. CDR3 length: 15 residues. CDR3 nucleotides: TGTGCCAGCAGTTTACAGGGGACTACTGGAAACACCATATATTTT. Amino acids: CASSLQGTTGNTIYF.

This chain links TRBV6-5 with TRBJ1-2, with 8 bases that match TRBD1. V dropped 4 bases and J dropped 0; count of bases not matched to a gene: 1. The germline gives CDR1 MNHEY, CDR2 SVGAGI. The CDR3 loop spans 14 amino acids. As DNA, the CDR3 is TGTGCCAGCAGTTTACAGGGGGCTAACTATGGCTACACCTTC. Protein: CASSLQGANYGYTF.

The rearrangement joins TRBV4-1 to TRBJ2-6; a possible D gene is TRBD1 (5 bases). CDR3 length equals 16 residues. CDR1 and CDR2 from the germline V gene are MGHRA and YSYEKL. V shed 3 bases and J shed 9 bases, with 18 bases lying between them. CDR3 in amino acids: CASSQVGQVMINVLTF. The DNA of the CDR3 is TGCGCCAGCAGCCAGGTCGGACAAGTCATGATCAACGTCCTGACTTTC.

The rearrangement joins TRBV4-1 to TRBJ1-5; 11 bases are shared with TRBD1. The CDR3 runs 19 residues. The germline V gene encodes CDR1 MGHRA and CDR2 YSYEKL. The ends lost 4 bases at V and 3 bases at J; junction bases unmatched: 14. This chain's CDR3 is CASSPPGQGGKATNQPQHF. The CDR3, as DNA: TGCGCCAGCAGCCCCCCGGGACAGGGGGGAAAGGCCACCAATCAGCCCCAGCATTTT.

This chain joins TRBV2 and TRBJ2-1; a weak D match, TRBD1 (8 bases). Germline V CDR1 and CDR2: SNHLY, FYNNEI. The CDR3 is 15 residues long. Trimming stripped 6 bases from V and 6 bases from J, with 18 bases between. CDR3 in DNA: TGTGCCAGCAGGACAGGGGCGGGGGCCCCCAATGAGCAGTTCTTC. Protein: CASRTGAGAPNEQFF.

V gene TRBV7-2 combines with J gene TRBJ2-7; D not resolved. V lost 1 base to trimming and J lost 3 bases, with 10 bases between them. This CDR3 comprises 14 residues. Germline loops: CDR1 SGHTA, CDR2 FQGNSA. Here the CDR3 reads CASSLVEAIYEQYF. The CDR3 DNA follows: TGTGCCAGCAGCTTAGTAGAGGCGATCTACGAGCAGTACTTC.

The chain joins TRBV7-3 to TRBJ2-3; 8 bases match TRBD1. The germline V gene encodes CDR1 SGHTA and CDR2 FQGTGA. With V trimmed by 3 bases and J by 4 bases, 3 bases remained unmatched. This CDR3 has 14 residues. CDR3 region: CASSFRGPPDTQYF. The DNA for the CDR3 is TGTGCCAGCAGCTTCAGGGGGCCCCCAGATACGCAGTATTTT.

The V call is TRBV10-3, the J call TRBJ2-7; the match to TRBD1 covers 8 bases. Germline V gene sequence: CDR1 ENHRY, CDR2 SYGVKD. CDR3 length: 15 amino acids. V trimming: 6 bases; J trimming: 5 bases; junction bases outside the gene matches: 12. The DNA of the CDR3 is TGTGCCATCAGGGGACAGGAGACCCCTTCTAACGAGCAGTACTTC. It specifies CAIRGQETPSNEQYF.

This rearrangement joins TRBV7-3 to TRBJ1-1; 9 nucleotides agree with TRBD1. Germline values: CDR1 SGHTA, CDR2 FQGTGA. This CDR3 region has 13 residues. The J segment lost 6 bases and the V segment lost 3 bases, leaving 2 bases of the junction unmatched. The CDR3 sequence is CASSFDRGAEAFF. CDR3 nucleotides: TGTGCCAGCAGCTTCGACAGGGGGGCTGAAGCTTTCTTT.

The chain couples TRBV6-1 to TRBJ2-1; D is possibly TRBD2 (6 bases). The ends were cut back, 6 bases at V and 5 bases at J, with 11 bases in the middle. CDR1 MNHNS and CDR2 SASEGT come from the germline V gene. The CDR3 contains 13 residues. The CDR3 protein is CASSPTGDNEQFF. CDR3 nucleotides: TGTGCCAGCAGCCCGACGGGGGACAATGAGCAGTTCTTC.

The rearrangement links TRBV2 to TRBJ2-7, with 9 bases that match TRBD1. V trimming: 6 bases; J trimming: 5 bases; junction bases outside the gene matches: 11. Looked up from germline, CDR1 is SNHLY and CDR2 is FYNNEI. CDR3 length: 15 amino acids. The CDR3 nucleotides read TGTGCCAGCAGGGGGCGAGGGACAGGGAGGGACGAGCAGTACTTC. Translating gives CASRGRGTGRDEQYF.

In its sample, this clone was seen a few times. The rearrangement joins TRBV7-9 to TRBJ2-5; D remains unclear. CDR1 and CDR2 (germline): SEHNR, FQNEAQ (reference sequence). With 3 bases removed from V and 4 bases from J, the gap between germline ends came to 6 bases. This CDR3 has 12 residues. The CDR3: CASSFTVETQYF. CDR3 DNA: TGTGCCAGCAGCTTTACAGTAGAGACCCAGTACTTC.

This CDR3 reads CASSHPETGFDTEAFF. CDR3 coding DNA: TGCGCCAGCAGCCACCCAGAGACAGGGTTTGACACTGAAGCTTTCTTT. The genes are TRBV4-1 and TRBJ1-1; 7 bases match TRBD1. J was trimmed by 3 bases and V by 3 bases; bases with no gene match: 10. The CDR3 is 16 residues long. Per germline, CDR1 MGHRA and CDR2 YSYEKL.

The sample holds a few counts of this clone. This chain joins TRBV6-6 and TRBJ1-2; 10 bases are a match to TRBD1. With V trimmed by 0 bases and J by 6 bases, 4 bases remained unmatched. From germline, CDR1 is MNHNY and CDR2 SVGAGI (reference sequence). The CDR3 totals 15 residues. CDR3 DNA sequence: TGTGCCAGCAGTTACTCGACAGGGGGCTTTCATGGCTACACCTTC. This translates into CASSYSTGGFHGYTF.

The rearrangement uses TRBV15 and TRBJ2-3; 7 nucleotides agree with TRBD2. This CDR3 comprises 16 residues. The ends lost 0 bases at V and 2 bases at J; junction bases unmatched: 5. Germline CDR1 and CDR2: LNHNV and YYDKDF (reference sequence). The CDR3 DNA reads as TGTGCCACCAGCAGAGATGGCGGGAGCCTCACAGATACGCAGTATTTT. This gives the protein CATSRDGGSLTDTQYF.

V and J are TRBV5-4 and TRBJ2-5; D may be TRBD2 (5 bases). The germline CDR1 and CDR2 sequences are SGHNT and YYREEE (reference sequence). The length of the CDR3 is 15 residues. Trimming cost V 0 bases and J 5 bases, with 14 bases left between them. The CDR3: CASSLAGLGRETQYF. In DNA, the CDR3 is TGTGCCAGCAGCTTGGCAGGACTGGGTAGGGAGACCCAGTACTTC.

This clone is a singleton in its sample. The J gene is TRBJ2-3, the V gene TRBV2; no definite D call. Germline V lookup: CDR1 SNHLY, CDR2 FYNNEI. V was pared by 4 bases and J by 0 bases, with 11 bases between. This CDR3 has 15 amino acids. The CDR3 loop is CASSVPPDSTDTQYF. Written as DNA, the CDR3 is TGTGCCAGCAGTGTCCCCCCAGATAGCACAGATACGCAGTATTTT.

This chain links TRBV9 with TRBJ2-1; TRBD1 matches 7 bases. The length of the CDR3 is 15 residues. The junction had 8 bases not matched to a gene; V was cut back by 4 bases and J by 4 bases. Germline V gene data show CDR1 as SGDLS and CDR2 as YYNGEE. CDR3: CASSSTGDLYNEQFF. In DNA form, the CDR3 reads TGTGCCAGCAGCTCAACAGGGGACCTTTACAATGAGCAGTTCTTC.

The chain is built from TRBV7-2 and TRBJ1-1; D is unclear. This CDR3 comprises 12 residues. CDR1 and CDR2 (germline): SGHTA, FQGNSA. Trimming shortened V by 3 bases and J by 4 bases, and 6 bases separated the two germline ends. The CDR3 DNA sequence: TGTGCCAGCAGCTTGAGCTTCACTGAAGCTTTCTTT. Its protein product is CASSLSFTEAFF.

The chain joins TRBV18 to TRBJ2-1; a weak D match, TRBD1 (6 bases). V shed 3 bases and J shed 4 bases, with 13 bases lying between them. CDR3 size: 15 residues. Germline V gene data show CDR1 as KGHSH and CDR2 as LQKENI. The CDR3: CASSPPTGYYNEQFF. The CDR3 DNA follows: TGTGCCAGCTCACCTCCGACAGGTTATTACAATGAGCAGTTCTTC.